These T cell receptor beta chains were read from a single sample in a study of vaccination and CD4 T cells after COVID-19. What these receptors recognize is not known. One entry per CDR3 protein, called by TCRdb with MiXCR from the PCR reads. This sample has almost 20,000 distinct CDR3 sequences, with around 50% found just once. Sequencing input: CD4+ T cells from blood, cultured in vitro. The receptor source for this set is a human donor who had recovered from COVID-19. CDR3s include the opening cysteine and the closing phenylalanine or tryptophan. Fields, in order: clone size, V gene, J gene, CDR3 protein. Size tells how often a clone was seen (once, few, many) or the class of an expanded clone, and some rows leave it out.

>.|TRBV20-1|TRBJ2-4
CSISGGAQYF
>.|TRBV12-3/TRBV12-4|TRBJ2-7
CASSTFGVGSYEQYF
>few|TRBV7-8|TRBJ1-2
CASSVTGSNYGYTF
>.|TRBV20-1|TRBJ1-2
CSARGLGLLVGGGYGYTF
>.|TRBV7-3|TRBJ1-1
CASSATGGTEAFF
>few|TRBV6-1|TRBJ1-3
CASSGGSGNTIYF
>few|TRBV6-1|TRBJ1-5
CASSEALPGGVMPQHF
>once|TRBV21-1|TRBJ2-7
CASSETSGRGSGEQYF
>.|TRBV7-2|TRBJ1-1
CASSLVWGASGEAFF
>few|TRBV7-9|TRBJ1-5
CASRAGGGGQPQHF
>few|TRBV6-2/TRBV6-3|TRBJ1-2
CASSDPGQGHYGYTF
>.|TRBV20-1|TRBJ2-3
CSARSDTDTQYF
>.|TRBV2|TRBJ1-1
CASMRRAANTEAFF
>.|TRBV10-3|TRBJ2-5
CAISSPVGTGGETQYF
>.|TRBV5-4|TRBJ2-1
CASSSGLAGAYNEQFF
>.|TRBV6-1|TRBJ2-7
CANGTRGPDEQYF
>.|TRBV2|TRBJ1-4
CASSEGFIRLNEKLFF
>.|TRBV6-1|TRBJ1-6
CASSVRLYNSPLHF
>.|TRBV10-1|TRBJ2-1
CASSESDYNEQFF
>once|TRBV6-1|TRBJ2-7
CASQGRQGGHEQYF
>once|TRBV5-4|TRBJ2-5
CASSLSGETQYF
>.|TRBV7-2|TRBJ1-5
CASSLGTQGGLPQHF
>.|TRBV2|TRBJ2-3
CASSGGSASSTDTQYF
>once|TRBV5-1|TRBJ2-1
CASSLDGDNEQFF
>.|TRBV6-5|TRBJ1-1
CASSYSDRGAPEAFF
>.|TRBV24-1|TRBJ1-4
CATSDLGQSTNEKLFF
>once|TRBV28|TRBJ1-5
CASSFRGSGNQPQHF
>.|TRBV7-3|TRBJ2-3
CASSKGEGMADTQYF
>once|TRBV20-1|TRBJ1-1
CSASSTEDTEAFF
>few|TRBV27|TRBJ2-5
CASTDRWSSETQYF
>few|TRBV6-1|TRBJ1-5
CATARLWTEFNQPQHF
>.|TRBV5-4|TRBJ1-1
CASSLIGRVSTEAFF
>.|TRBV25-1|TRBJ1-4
CASRDRTNEKLFF
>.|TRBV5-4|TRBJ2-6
CASNPGGSGANVLTF
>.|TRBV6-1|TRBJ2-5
CASSVEFLAGGLTETQYF
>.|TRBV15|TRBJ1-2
CATSRVGFLGQPTNYGYTF
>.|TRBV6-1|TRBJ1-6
CASSNRVLGGSPLHF
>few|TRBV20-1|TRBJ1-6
CSALQGWNSPLHF
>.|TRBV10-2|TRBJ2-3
CASSSLGDTQYF
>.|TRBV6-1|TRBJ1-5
CASSDGRTSNQPQHF
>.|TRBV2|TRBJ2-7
CASSPWAGTGVYEQYF
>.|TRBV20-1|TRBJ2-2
CSARRAGGRDTGELFF
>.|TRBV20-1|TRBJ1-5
CSARDLVGNQPQHF
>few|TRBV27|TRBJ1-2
CASSRNRRGQEIYGYTF
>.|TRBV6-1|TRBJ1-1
CASSPGTGVLSTEAFF
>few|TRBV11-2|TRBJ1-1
CASSWPTTANTEAFF
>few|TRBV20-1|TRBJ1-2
CSAKELQGDYGYTF
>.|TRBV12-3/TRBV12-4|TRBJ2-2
CASSQGQHTGELFF
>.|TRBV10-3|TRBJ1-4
CATRTGQPYEKLFF
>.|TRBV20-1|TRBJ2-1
CSARRLAGRNEQFF
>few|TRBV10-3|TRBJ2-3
CAISAGGLATDTQYF
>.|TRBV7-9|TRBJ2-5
CASSYGTAQETQYF
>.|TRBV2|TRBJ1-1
CASSYQDRGTEAFF
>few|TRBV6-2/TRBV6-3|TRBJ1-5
CASRLDVLSNQPQHF
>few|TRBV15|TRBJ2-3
CATSRDLGAGDTQYF
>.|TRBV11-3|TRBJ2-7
CASSLGTGGDYEQYF
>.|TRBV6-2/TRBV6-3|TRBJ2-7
CASSYGTSGTYEQYF
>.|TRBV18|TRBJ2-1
CASSPPEGKNYNEQFF